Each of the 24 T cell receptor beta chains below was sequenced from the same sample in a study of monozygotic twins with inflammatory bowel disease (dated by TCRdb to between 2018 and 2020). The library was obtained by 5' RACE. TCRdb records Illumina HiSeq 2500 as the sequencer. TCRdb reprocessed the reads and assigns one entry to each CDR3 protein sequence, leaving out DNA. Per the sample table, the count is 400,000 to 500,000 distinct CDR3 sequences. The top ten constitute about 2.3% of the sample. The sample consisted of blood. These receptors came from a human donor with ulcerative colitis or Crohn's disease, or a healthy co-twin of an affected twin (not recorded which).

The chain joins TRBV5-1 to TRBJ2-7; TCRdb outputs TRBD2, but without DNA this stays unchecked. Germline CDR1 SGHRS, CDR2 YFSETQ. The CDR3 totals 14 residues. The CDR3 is CASRPGLAGREQYF.

The CDR3 sequence is CASSSRQGFDEQYF. This chain joins TRBV7-9 and TRBJ2-7; absent DNA, TCRdb's TRBD1 call cannot be checked. CDR3 length: 14 residues. The germline gives CDR1 SEHNR, CDR2 FQNEAQ (reference sequence).

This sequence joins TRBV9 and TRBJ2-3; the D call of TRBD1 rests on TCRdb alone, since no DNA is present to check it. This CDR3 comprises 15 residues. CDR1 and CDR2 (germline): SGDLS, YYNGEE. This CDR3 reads CASSVEGLMADTQYF.

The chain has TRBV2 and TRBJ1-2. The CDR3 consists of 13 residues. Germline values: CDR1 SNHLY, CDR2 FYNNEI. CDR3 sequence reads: CARQWEMRYGYTF.

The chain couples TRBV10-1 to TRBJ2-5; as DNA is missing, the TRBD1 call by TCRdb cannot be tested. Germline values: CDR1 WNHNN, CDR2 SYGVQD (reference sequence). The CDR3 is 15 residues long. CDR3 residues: CATQWGQGADETQYF.

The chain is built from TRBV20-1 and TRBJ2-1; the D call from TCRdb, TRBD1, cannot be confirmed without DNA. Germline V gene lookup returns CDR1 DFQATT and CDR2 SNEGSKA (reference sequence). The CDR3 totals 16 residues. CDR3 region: CSATGTLTYEMNEQFF.

CDR3 region: CASSQSGQTKRTDTQYF. V gene TRBV14 combines with J gene TRBJ2-3. CDR1 SGHDN and CDR2 FVKESK come from the germline V gene. The CDR3 consists of 17 residues. Full variable domain (missing parts from reference TRBV14 and TRBJ2-3): EAGVTQFPSHSVIEKGQTVTLRCDPISGHDNLYWYRRVMGKEIKFLLHFVKESKQDESGMPNNRFLAERTGGTYSTLKVQPAELEDSGVYFCASSQSGQTKRTDTQYFGPGTRLTVL.

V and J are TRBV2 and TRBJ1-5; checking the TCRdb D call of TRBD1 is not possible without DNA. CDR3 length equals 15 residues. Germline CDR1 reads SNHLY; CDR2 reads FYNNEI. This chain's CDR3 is CASSERTGGNQPQHF.

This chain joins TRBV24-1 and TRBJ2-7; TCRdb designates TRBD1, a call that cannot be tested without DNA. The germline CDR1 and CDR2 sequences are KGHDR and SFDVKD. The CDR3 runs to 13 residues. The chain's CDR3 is CATAGPGSYEQYF.

CDR3 sequence reads: CSARSTGGQSKETQYF. This rearrangement joins TRBV20-1 to TRBJ2-5; the D gene TCRdb calls, TRBD1, cannot be checked with no DNA. The CDR3 consists of 16 residues. Per germline, CDR1 DFQATT and CDR2 SNEGSKA (reference sequence).

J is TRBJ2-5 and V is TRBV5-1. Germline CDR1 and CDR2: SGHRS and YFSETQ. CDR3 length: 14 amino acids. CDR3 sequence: CASSLAGSQETQYF. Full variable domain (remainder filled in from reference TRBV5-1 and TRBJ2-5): KAGVTQTPRYLIKTRGQQVTLSCSPISGHRSVSWYQQTPGQGLQFLFEYFSETQRNKGNFPGRFSGRQFSNSRSEMNVSTLELGDSALYLCASSLAGSQETQYFGPGTRLLVL.

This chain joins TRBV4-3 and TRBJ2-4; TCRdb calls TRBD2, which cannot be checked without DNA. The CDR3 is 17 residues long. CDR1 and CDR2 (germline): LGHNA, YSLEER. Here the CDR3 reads CASSQDNSGRAGYIQYF.

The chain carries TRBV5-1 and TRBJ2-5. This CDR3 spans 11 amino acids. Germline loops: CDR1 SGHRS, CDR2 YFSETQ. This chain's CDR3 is CASSLEETRYF.

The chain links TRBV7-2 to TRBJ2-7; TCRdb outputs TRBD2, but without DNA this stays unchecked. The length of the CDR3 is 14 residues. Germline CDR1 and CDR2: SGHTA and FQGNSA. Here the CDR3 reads CASSVASGRDEQYF.

The CDR3 is CASSLARWGGTGELFF. This chain uses TRBV7-8 with TRBJ2-2; the TRBD1 assignment by TCRdb is unverifiable without DNA. The CDR3 has 16 amino acids. Germline CDR1 is SGHVS and CDR2 is FQNEAQ.

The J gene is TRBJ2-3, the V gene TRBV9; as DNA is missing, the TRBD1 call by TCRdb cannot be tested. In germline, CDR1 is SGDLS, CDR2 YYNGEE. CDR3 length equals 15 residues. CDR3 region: CASSVEGDPTDTQYF.

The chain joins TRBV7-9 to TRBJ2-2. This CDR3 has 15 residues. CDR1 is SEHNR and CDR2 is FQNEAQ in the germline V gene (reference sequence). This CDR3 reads CASSLGHANTGELFF.

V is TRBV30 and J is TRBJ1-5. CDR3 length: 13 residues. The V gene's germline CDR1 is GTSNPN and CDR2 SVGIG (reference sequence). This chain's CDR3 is CAWKGGENQPQHF.

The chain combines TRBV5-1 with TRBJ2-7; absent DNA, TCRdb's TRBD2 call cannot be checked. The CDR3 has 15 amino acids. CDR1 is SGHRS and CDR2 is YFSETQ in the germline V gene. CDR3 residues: CASSPLTSGSYEQYF.

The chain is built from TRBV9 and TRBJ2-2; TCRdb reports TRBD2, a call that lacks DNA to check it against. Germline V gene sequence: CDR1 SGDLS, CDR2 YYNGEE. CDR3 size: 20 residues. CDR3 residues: CASSPHPRLTTSGNTGELFF.

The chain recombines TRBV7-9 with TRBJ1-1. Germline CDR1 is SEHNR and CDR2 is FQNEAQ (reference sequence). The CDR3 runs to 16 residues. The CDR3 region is CASSQTNPPLNTEAFF.

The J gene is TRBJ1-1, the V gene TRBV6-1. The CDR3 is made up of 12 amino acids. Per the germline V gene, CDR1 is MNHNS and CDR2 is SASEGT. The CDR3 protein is CASSAEYTEAFF.

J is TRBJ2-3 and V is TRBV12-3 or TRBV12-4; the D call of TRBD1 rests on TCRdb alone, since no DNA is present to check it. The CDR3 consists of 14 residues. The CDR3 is CASNLSAAKGKQYF.

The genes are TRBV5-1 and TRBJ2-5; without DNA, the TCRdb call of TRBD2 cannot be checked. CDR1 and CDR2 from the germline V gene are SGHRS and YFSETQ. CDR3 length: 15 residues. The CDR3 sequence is CASSFRLANQETQYF.